Following are 9 T cell receptor beta chains from one sample sequenced in a study of blood T cell repertoires in COVID-19. Libraries were prepared by immunoSEQ multiplex PCR; TCRdb keeps only in-frame clonotypes and omits some of them. The data show about 140,000 clones, 80% to 90% seen once. Material: PBMCs or T cells enriched from blood (not recorded which). The receptors were sampled from a woman aged 45-65 years with acute COVID-19.

The chain couples TRBV29-1 to TRBJ2-1; the match to TRBD1 covers 7 bases. Looked up from germline, CDR1 is SQVTM and CDR2 is ANQGSEA. The CDR3 is 12 residues long. V gave up 8 bases and J gave up 7 bases; unmatched junction bases: 8. The CDR3 DNA is TGCAGCCACAACAGGGGTCTGAATGAGCAGTTCTTC. Protein sequence: CSHNRGLNEQFF.

J is TRBJ2-5 and V is TRBV29-1; D perhaps matches TRBD2 (5 bases). This CDR3 has 14 amino acids. The germline gives CDR1 SQVTM, CDR2 ANQGSEA. Trimming stripped 4 bases from V and 0 bases from J, with 12 bases between. This chain's CDR3 is CSVVGGRYQETQYF. The CDR3 nucleotides are TGCAGCGTTGTGGGTGGGAGATACCAAGAGACCCAGTACTTC.

The chain combines TRBV7-2 with TRBJ1-1; D remains ambiguous. Trimming stripped 5 bases from V and 1 base from J, with 11 bases between. CDR3 length equals 14 residues. Germline CDR1 reads SGHTA; CDR2 reads FQGNSA. CDR3: CASSRIGGNTEAFF. CDR3 in DNA: TGTGCCAGCAGCCGGATAGGAGGGAACACTGAAGCTTTCTTT. Full variable domain (rest looked up from reference TRBV7-2 and TRBJ1-1): GAGVSQSPSNKVTEKGKDVELRCDPISGHTALYWYRQSLGQGLEFLIYFQGNSAPDKSGLPSDRFSAERTGGSVSTLTIQRTQQEDSAVYLCASSRIGGNTEAFFGQGTRLTVV.

The chain carries TRBV6-2 or TRBV6-3 and TRBJ1-5, with TRBD1 matching over 8 bases. This CDR3 has 16 residues. CDR1 MNHEY and CDR2 SVGEGT come from the germline V gene. Trimming removed 4 bases from V and 3 bases from J; junction bases left unmatched: 8. CDR3 in DNA: TGTGCCAGCAGTTCTGGACAGGGTCGAAACAATCAGCCCCAGCATTTT. It specifies CASSSGQGRNNQPQHF.

The V and J genes are TRBV7-9 and TRBJ2-3; no firm D call. There are 12 residues in the CDR3. V shed 8 bases and J shed 5 bases, with 11 bases lying between them. The germline V gene encodes CDR1 SEHNR and CDR2 FQNEAQ (reference sequence). The CDR3 nucleotides read TGTGCCAGCGGTGACAACCGAGATACGCAGTATTTT. Translated: CASGDNRDTQYF. Together with reference TRBV7-9 and TRBJ2-3, the CDR3 gives the full variable domain: DTGVSQNPRHKITKRGQNVTFRCDPISEHNRLYWYRQTLGQGPEFLTYFQNEAQLEKSRLLSDRFSAERPKGSFSTLEIQRTEQGDSAMYLCASGDNRDTQYFGPGTRLTVL.

This chain connects TRBV2 to TRBJ2-7, with 8 bases lining up with TRBD1. Germline values: CDR1 SNHLY, CDR2 FYNNEI. This CDR3 comprises 13 residues. After removal of 11 bases from V and 4 bases from J, the junction contained 10 bases not matched to a gene. The DNA for the CDR3 is TGTGCCGGTGAACAGGGGGATCGATACGAGCAGTACTTC. Translation gives CAGEQGDRYEQYF.

The genes are TRBV19 and TRBJ1-2; no clear D gene. The CDR3 has 11 amino acids. Looked up from germline, CDR1 is LNHDA and CDR2 is SQIVND (reference sequence). Trimming pared 3 bases from V and 8 bases from J, leaving 7 bases between. The CDR3 is CASSMERGYTF. The CDR3, as DNA: TGTGCCAGTAGTATGGAGAGGGGCTACACCTTC.

The gene calls are TRBV27 and TRBJ1-5; D call uncertain. V lost 8 bases and J lost 6, with 17 bases in between. Germline CDR1 MNHEY, CDR2 SMNVEV (reference sequence). The CDR3 runs to 14 residues. CDR3 loop: CASSKEGPRQPQHF. The CDR3, as DNA: TGTGCCAGCTCTAAGGAGGGTCCGCGTCAGCCCCAGCATTTT.

The chain couples TRBV7-2 to TRBJ2-5, with 12 bases fitting TRBD1. CDR1 is SGHTA and CDR2 is FQGNSA in the germline V gene. This CDR3 region has 16 residues. V was clipped by 4 bases and J by 6 bases; unmatched bases: 9. The CDR3 DNA follows: TGTGCCAGCAGCTCGTCCGGGACAGGGGGCGAAAAGACCCAGTACTTC. Protein product: CASSSSGTGGEKTQYF.